This TCR beta chain was observed in a study of blood T cell repertoires in COVID-19. Background on the study: The United States, Italy and Spain supplied acute and convalescent COVID-19 samples. The cDNA or gDNA used as material had been derived from T cells, B-cell-depleted T cells, or PBMCs.

CDR1 and CDR2 (germline): SGHAT, FQNNGV. The CDR3 is made up of 17 amino acids. Trimming cost V 3 bases and J 1 base; bases outside gene matches: 4. Per the study methods: Estimated nucleated cell counts came from reference gene primer amplification. Profiling relied on immunoSEQ multiplex PCR, and the TCRdb table lists in-frame clones only, not all of them. D and trimming were read from the DNA, whereas the V and J calls and clone size are those reported in that table. The sample carries some 68,000 clones, 89% recorded once. This chain uses TRBV11-2 with TRBJ2-1; 12 positions match TRBD2. Material: peripheral blood. The TCR was taken from a man over 45 with active COVID-19. As DNA, the CDR3 is TGTGCCAGCAGCTTGCGACTAGCGGGGGTGTCCTACAATGAGCAGTTCTTC. Protein sequence: CASSLRLAGVSYNEQFF.